The present T cell receptor (beta chain) was sequenced within a study of CD8 T cells in ankylosing spondylitis. This clonotype showed up just a few times. As the method for making TCR beta libraries, quantitative 5'-RACE with molecular barcodes was used. MiXCR, applied by TCRdb to the 5' RACE reads, yields one record per CDR3 protein. Among about 280,000 distinct CDR3 sequences listed, 20% were seen once. There are 13 residues in the CDR3. V dropped 3 bases and J dropped 8; count of bases not matched to a gene: 3. Looked up from germline, CDR1 is LGHDT and CDR2 is YNNKEL (reference sequence). Sample: blood, either unsorted or a sorted T cell fraction (not recorded which). The TCR was taken from a male donor with ankylosing spondylitis or in good health (not recorded which). The chain employs TRBV3-1 and TRBJ2-2, with 7 bases aligning to TRBD2. CDR3 region: CASSQALAGELFF. CDR3 nucleotide sequence: TGTGCCAGCAGCCAGGCACTAGCGGGGGAGCTGTTTTTT.